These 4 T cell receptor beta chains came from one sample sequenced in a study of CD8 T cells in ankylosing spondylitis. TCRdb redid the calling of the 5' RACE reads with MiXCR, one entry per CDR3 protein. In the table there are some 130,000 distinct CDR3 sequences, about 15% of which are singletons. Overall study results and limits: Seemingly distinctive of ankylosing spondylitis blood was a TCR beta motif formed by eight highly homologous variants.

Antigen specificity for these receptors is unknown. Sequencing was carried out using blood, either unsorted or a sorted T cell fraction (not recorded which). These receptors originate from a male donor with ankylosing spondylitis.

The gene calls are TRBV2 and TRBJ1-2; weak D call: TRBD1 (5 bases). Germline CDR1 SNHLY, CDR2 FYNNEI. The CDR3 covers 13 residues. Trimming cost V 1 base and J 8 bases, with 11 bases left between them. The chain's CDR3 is CASSEGAGSGYTF. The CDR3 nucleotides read TGTGCCAGCAGTGAAGGGGCAGGGTCCGGCTACACCTTC. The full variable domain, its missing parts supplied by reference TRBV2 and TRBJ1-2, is EPEVTQTPSHQVTQMGQEVILRCVPISNHLYFYWYRQILGQKVEFLVSFYNNEISEKSEIFDDQFSVERPDGSNFTLKIRSTKLEDSAMYFCASSEGAGSGYTFGSGTRLTVV.

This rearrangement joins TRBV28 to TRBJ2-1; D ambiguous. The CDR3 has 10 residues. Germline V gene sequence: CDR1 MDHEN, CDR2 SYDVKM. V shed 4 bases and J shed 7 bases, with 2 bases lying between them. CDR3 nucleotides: TGTGCCAGCAGTTGGAATGAGCAGTTCTTC. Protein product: CASSWNEQFF.

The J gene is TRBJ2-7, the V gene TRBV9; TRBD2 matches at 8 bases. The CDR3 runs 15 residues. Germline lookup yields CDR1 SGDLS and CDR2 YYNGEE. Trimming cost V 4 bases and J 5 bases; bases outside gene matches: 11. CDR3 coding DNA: TGTGCCAGCAGCCTGGCTGAAGCGGGAGTGGACGAGCAGTACTTC. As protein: CASSLAEAGVDEQYF.

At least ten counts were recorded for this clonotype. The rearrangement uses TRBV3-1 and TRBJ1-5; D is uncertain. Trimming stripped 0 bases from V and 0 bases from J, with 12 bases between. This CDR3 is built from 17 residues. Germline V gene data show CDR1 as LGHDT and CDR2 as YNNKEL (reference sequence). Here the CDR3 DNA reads TGTGCCAGCAGCCAAGATGGGCCGGATTATAGCAATCAGCCCCAGCATTTT. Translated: CASSQDGPDYSNQPQHF.